This TCR beta chain was recorded in a study of CD8+CD57+ T cells in acquired aplastic anemia. Study-level background: Sorting CD4+ and CD8+ cells gave DNA averaging about 3.2 ug. Healthy donor CD4+ cell samples had a mean of about 10.8 million reads.

This clonotype came up many times. What it binds is not known. CDR3 and TCR beta VDJ profiling relied on genomic DNA as the template. TCRdb re-analysed the reads in MiXCR, keeping a single row per CDR3 protein. Here the sample spans 200,000 to 250,000 distinct CDR3 sequences, 34% being singletons. Germline V gene sequence: CDR1 DFQATT, CDR2 SNEGSKA (reference sequence). The V and J ends lost 0 bases and 2 bases respectively, with 12 bases between them. The CDR3 length is 15 residues. Study results and limitations: Any difference that existed in CD8+ Simpson's diversity between patients and controls was not significant. Found in both controls and patients were some 31 CD8+ CDR3 sequences.

This clonotype was obtained from a human donor in good health, serving as a control. The chain combines TRBV20-1 with TRBJ2-3; D unclear. The specimen sequenced was sorted CD4+, CD8+, or CD8+CD57+ T cells (not recorded which) from PBMCs. The CDR3 spells CSARDLALNTDTQYF. The CDR3 DNA sequence: TGCAGTGCTAGAGATTTGGCTCTGAACACAGATACGCAGTATTTT.